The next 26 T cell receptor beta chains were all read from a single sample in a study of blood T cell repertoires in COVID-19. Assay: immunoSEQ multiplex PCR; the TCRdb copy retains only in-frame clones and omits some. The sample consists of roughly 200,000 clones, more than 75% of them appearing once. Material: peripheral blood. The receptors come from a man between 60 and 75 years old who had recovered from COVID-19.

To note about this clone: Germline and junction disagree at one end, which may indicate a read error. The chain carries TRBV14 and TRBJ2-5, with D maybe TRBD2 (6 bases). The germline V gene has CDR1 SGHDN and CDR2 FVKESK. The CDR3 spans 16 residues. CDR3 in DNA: TGTGCCAGCAGCAAAGAAATAGGGGCGGGACGAGAGACCCAGTACTTC. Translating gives CASSKEIGAGRETQYF. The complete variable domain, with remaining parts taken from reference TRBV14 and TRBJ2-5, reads EAGVTQFPSHSVIEKGQTVTLRCDPISGHDNLYWYRRVMGKEIKFLLHFVKESKQDESGMPNNRFLAERTGGTYSTLKVQPAELEDSGVYFCASSKEIGAGRETQYFGPGTRLLVL.

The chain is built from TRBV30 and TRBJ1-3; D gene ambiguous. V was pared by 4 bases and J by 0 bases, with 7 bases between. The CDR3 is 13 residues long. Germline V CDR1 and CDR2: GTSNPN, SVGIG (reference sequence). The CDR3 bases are TGTGCCTGGAACCAGGACTCTGGAAACACCATATATTTT. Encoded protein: CAWNQDSGNTIYF.

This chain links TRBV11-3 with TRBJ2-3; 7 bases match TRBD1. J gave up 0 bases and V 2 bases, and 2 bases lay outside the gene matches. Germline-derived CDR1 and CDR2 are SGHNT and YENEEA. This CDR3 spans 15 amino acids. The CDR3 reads CASSLRQGSTDTQYF. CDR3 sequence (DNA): TGTGCCAGCAGCTTAAGACAGGGCAGCACAGATACGCAGTATTTT. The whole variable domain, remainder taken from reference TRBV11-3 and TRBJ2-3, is EAGVVQSPRYKIIEKKQPVAFWCNPISGHNTLYWYLQNLGQGPELLIRYENEEAVDDSQLPKDRFSAERLKGVDSTLKIQPAELGDSAVYLCASSLRQGSTDTQYFGPGTRLTVL.

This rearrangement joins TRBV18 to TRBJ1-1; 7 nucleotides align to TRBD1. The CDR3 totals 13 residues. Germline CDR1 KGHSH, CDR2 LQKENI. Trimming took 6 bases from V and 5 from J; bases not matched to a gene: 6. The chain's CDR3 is CASSADRITEAFF. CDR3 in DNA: TGTGCCAGCTCTGCGGACAGGATAACTGAAGCTTTCTTT. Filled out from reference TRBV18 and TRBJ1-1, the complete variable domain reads NAGVMQNPRHLVRRRGQEARLRCSPMKGHSHVYWYRQLPEEGLKFMVYLQKENIIDESGMPKERFSAEFPKEGPSILRIQQVVRGDSAAYFCASSADRITEAFFGQGTRLTVV.

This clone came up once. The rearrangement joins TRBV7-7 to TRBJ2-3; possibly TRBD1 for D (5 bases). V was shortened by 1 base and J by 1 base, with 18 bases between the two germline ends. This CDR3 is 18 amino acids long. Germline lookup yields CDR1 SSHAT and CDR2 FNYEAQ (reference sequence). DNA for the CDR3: TGTGCCAGCAGCTTAGGTGTTGGGGCTGGGGTAGGCACAGATACGCAGTATTTT. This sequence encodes CASSLGVGAGVGTDTQYF.

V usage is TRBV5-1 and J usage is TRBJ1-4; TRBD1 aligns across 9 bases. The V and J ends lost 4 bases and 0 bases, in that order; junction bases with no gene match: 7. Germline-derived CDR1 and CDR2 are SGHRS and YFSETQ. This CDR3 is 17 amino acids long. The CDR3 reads CASSPGTGSPTNEKLFF. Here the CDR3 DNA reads TGCGCCAGCAGCCCCGGGACAGGGTCCCCAACTAATGAAAAACTGTTTTTT.

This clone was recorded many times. CDR3 loop: CASSFGTSLGVYEQFF. CDR3 in DNA: TGTGCCAGCAGTTTTGGGACTAGCCTAGGTGTCTATGAGCAGTTCTTC. V usage is TRBV2 and J usage is TRBJ2-1; 9 nucleotides line up with TRBD2. Germline CDR1 reads SNHLY; CDR2 reads FYNNEI. Trimming cost V 5 bases and J 8 bases; bases outside gene matches: 13. There are 16 residues in the CDR3.

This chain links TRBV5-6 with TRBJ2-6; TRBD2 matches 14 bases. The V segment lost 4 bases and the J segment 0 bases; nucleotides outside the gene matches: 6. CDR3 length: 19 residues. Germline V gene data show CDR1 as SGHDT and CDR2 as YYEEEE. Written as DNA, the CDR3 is TGTGCCAGCAGCCGAGGGGGACTAGCGGGGGCCTCTGGGGCCAACGTCCTGACTTTC. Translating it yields CASSRGGLAGASGANVLTF.

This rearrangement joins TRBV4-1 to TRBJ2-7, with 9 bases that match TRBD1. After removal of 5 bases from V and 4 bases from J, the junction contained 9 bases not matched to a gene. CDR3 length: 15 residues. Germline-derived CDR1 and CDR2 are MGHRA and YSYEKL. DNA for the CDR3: TGCGCCAGCAGCTCCGGGACAGGGTTTGTGTACGAGCAGTACTTC. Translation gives CASSSGTGFVYEQYF.

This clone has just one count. CDR3 residues: CAWTKTAHEQYF. CDR3 DNA: TGTGCCTGGACGAAAACAGCCCACGAGCAGTACTTC. The chain recombines TRBV30 with TRBJ2-7; D remains unclear. The V gene lost 4 bases and the J gene lost 5 bases, with 12 bases spanning the gap. This CDR3 is 12 amino acids long. Germline loops: CDR1 GTSNPN, CDR2 SVGIG (reference sequence).

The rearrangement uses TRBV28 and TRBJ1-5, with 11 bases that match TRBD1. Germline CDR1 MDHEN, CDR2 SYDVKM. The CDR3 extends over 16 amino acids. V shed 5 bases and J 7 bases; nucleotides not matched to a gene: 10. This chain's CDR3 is CASSPTSGQGGQPQHF. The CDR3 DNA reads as TGTGCCAGCAGTCCAACCTCGGGACAGGGGGGCCAGCCCCAGCATTTT.

The CDR3: CASSQVSGRNTEAFF. The CDR3, as DNA: TGTGCCAGCAGCCAAGTGTCAGGGCGGAACACTGAAGCTTTCTTT. J is TRBJ1-1 and V is TRBV3-1 (or the pseudogene TRBV3-2); possible D gene TRBD1, 5 bases. This CDR3 contains 15 residues. Germline V gives CDR1 LGHDT, CDR2 YNNKEL (reference sequence). Trimming shortened V by 1 base and J by 1 base, and 10 bases separated the two germline ends.

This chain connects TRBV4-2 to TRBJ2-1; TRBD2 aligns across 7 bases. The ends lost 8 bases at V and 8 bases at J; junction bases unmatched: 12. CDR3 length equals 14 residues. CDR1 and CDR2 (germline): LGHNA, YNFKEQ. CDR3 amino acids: CASSYTPAGYEQFF. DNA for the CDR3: TGTGCCAGCTCCTATACTCCAGCGGGATATGAGCAGTTCTTC.

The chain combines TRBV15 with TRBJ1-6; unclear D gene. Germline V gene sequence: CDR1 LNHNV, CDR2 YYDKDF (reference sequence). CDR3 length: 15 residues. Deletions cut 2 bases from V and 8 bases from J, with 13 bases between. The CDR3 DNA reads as TGTGCCACCAGCAGATCTAGTAGTCGCGATTCACCCCTCCACTTT. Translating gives CATSRSSSRDSPLHF.

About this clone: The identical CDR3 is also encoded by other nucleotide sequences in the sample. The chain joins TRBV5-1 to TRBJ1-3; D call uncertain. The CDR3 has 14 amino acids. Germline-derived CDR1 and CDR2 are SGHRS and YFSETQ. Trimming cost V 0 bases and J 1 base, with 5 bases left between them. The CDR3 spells CASSLAGSGNTIYF. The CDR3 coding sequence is TGCGCCAGCAGCTTGGCAGGTTCTGGAAACACCATATATTTT. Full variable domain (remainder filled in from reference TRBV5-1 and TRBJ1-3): KAGVTQTPRYLIKTRGQQVTLSCSPISGHRSVSWYQQTPGQGLQFLFEYFSETQRNKGNFPGRFSGRQFSNSRSEMNVSTLELGDSALYLCASSLAGSGNTIYFGEGSWLTVV.

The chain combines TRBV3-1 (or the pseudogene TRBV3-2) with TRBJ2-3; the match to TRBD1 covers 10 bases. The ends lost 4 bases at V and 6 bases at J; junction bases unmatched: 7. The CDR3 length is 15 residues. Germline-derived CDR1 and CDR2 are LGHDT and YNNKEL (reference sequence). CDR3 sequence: CASSRTPGQGDTQYF. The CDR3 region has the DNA TGTGCCAGCAGCCGCACCCCGGGACAGGGGGATACGCAGTATTTT.

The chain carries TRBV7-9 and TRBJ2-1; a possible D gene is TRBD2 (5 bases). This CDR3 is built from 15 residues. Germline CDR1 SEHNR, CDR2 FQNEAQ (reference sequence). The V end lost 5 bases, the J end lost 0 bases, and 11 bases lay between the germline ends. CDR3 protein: CASSGDRDSYNEQFF. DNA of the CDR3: TGTGCCAGCAGCGGAGACCGGGACTCCTACAATGAGCAGTTCTTC.

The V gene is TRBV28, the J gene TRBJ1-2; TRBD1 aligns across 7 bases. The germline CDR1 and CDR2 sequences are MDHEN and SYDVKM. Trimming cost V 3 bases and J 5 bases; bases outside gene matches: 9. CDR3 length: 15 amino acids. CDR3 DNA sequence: TGTGCCAGCAGTTTGGGCGGGACAGTCGTTTATGGCTACACCTTC. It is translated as CASSLGGTVVYGYTF.

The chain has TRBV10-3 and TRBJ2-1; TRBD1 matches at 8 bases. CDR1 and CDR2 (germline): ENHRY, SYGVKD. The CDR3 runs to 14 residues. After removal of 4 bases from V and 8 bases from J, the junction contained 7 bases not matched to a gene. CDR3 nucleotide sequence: TGTGCCATCAGTGGAGGGACAGGATTCGATGAGCAGTTCTTC. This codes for CAISGGTGFDEQFF.

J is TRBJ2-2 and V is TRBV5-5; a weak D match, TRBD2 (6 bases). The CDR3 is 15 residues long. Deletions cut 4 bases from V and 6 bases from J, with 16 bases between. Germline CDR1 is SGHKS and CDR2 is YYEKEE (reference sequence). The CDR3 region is CASSLGTWGAGELFF. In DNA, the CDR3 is TGTGCCAGCAGCCTAGGGACTTGGGGGGCCGGGGAGCTGTTTTTT.

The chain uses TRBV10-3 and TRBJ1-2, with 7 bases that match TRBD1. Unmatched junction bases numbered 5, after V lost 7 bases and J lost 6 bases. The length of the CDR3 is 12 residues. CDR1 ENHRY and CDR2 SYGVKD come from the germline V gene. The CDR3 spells CAITRGMDGYTF. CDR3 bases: TGTGCCATCACCAGGGGGATGGATGGCTACACCTTC.

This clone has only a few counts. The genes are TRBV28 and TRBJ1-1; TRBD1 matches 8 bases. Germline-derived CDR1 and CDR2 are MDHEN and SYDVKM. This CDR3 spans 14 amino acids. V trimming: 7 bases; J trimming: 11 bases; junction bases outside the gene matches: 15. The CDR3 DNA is TGTGCCAGCACCGATCCCGACAGGGGAGGGAGGGCTTTCTTT. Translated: CASTDPDRGGRAFF. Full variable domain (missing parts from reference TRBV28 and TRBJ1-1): DVKVTQSSRYLVKRTGEKVFLECVQDMDHENMFWYRQDPGLGLRLIYFSYDVKMKEKGDIPEGYSVSREKKERFSLILESASTNQTSMYLCASTDPDRGGRAFFGQGTRLTVV.

CDR3 DNA: TGTGCCAGCGGGGCCTCAGCAGATACGCAGTATTTT. Its protein product is CASGASADTQYF. V usage is TRBV28 and J usage is TRBJ2-3; a weak D match, TRBD1 (5 bases). The length of the CDR3 is 12 residues. Germline CDR1 is MDHEN and CDR2 is SYDVKM. The germline V and J ends were trimmed by 8 bases and 4 bases, with 10 bases remaining between them.

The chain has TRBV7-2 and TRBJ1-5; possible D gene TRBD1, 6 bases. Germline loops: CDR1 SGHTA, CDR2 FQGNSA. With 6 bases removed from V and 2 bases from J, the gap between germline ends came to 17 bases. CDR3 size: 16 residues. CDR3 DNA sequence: TGTGCCAGCAGTCGAATGTGGGCAGGGGGCAATCAGCCCCAGCATTTT. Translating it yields CASSRMWAGGNQPQHF.

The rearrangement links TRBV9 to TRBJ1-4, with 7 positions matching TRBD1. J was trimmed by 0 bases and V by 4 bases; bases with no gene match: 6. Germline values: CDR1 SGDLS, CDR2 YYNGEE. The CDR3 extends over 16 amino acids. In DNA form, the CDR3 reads TGTGCCAGCAGCCCCCGGACAGGCACAACTAATGAAAAACTGTTTTTT. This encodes CASSPRTGTTNEKLFF.

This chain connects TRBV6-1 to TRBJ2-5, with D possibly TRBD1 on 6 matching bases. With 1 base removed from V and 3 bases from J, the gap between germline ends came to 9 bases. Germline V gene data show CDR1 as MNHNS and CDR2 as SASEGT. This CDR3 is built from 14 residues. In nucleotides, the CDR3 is TGTGCCAGCAGTGAAGGACAGGCTGAAGAGACCCAGTACTTC. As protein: CASSEGQAEETQYF.